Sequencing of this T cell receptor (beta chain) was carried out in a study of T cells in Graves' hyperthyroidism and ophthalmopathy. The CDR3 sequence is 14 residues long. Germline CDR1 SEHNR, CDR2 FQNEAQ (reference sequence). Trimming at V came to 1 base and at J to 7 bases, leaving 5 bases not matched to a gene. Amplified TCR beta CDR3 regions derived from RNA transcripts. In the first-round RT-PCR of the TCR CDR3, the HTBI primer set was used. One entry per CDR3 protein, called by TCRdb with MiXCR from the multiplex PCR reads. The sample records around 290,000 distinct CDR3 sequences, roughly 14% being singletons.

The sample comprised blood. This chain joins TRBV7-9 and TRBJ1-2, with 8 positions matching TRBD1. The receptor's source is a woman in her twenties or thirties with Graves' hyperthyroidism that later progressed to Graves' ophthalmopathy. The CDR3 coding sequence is TGTGCCAGCAGCTTAGTATCAGGGGGCGTTGGCTACACCTTC. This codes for CASSLVSGGVGYTF.